The T cell receptor (beta chain) described here comes from a study of CD8 T cells in ankylosing spondylitis. Broader study findings: Characteristic, it appeared, of ankylosing spondylitis blood was a TCR beta motif of about eight highly homologous variants. Certain motif variants had earlier been reported in reactive arthritis synovial fluid and blood. Significantly higher representation of disease-linked clones was reported for matched ankylosing spondylitis synovial fluid. Clones linked to disease, bearing a CD8+ phenotype, were relatively rare in peripheral blood.

TCRdb passed the 5' RACE reads through MiXCR, listing each CDR3 protein once. This sample has 200,000 to 250,000 distinct CDR3 sequences; 5.5% to 7.5% occur once, and the top ten carry about 14%. This clonotype was counted at least ten times. What it recognizes is unknown. V was cut by 2 bases and J by 11 bases, with 12 bases left in between. The CDR3 spans 11 residues. Germline CDR1 reads GTSNPN; CDR2 reads SVGIG (reference sequence). This receptor was obtained from a male donor with ankylosing spondylitis. The chain is built from TRBV30 and TRBJ1-1; D might be TRBD1 (6 bases). The sequencing sample was made of blood, either unsorted or a sorted T cell fraction (not recorded which). The CDR3 sequence is CAWSTGPGAFF. The DNA for the CDR3 is TGTGCCTGGAGTACAGGGCCGGGGGCTTTCTTT. Using reference TRBV30 and TRBJ1-1 for the parts outside the CDR3, the full variable domain is SQTIHQWPATLVQPVGSPLSLECTVEGTSNPNLYWYRQAAGRGLQLLFYSVGIGQISSEVPQNLSASRPQDRQFILSSKKLLLSDSGFYLCAWSTGPGAFFGQGTRLTVV.